One and the same sample provided the 5 T cell receptor beta chains below, sequenced in a study of CD8 T cells in ankylosing spondylitis. TCRdb fed the 5' RACE reads into MiXCR, producing one record per CDR3 protein. The data show more than 150,000 distinct CDR3 sequences, roughly 13% seen once. Sequenced sample: blood, either unsorted or a sorted T cell fraction (not recorded which). These receptors came from a female donor with ankylosing spondylitis or in good health (not recorded which).

This clonotype was found a few times. The genes are TRBV9 and TRBJ2-7; 9 bases are shared with TRBD2. Germline loops: CDR1 SGDLS, CDR2 YYNGEE. CDR3 size: 14 residues. After removal of 4 bases from V and 3 bases from J, the junction contained 5 bases not matched to a gene. CDR3 bases: TGTGCCAGCAGCCCTTCTAGCGGGGTCTACGAGCAGTACTTC. This encodes CASSPSSGVYEQYF.

V is TRBV27 and J is TRBJ2-7, with TRBD2 identical over 11 bases. With V trimmed by 5 bases and J by 6 bases, 9 bases remained unmatched. CDR3 size: 15 residues. Germline V CDR1 and CDR2: MNHEY, SMNVEV (reference sequence). The CDR3 DNA follows: TGTGCCAGCAGTCGACCCACTAGCGGGAGATGCGAGCAGTACTTC. Its protein product is CASSRPTSGRCEQYF.

This clonotype came up many times. The rearrangement joins TRBV20-1 to TRBJ2-7; D is unclear. This CDR3 is built from 13 residues. Germline CDR1 DFQATT, CDR2 SNEGSKA (reference sequence). V was trimmed by 0 bases and J by 2 bases, leaving 8 bases between them. Here the CDR3 DNA reads TGCAGTGCTAGAGATTCCCCCACCTACGAGCAGTACTTC. Amino acids: CSARDSPTYEQYF.

This clonotype was seen repeatedly, ten times or more. V usage is TRBV11-2 and J usage is TRBJ1-2; D uncertain. V gave up 2 bases and J gave up 2 bases, with 6 bases separating them. The CDR3 has 13 residues. CDR1 SGHAT and CDR2 FQNNGV come from the germline V gene. The CDR3 sequence: CASSLLLNYGYTF. The CDR3 DNA reads TGTGCCAGCAGCTTACTTCTAAACTATGGCTACACCTTC.

This clonotype was seen a handful of times. This sequence joins TRBV4-3 and TRBJ2-2; D remains unclear. This CDR3 region has 13 residues. V gave up 2 bases and J gave up 4 bases, with 5 bases separating them. The germline gives CDR1 LGHNA, CDR2 YSLEER. The CDR3 spells CASSQLSTGELFF. In nucleotides, the CDR3 is TGCGCCAGCAGCCAACTCAGCACCGGGGAGCTGTTTTTT.